Below are 16 T cell receptor beta chains sequenced from a single sample in a study of cytomegalovirus exposure and HLA in healthy donors (dated by TCRdb to the late 2010s). Receptor libraries were prepared by the immunoSEQ multiplex PCR assay. The multiplex PCR relied on a mix of 60 forward primers for TCR Vbeta segments and 13 reverse primers for TCR Jbeta segments. TCRdb mirrors the immuneACCESS table, restricted to in-frame sequences. Some clones are absent from its copies; in checked studies, under half trace to an unresolved V gene, and the reason for the others is unknown. In this sample the table shows about 120,000 clones, 70% to 75% of which occur a single time. The ten most abundant clones make up around 1.5% of the sample. The sequenced sample consisted of PBMCs. These receptors were taken from a woman aged 18-29 years in good health and CMV-seronegative.

CDR3: CASSIDRHSNQPQHF. The CDR3 nucleotides are TGTGCCAGCAGCATAGACAGGCATAGCAATCAGCCCCAGCATTTT. The chain combines TRBV7-2 with TRBJ1-5, with D tentatively TRBD1 (6 bases). Germline CDR1 reads SGHTA; CDR2 reads FQGNSA. Trimming pared 5 bases from V and 0 bases from J, leaving 11 bases between. This CDR3 is built from 15 residues.

This clone occurred once. The chain recombines TRBV7-6 with TRBJ1-4; TRBD1 matches 9 bases. The V gene's germline CDR1 is SGHVS and CDR2 FNYEAQ. CDR3 length: 14 amino acids. The V segment lost 4 bases and the J segment 4 bases; nucleotides outside the gene matches: 1. As DNA, the CDR3 is TGTGCCAGCAGCTCGACAGGGGGTAATGAAAAACTGTTTTTT. Its translation is CASSSTGGNEKLFF. The full variable domain, rest sourced from reference TRBV7-6 and TRBJ1-4, is GAGVSQSPRYKVTKRGQDVALRCDPISGHVSLYWYRQALGQGPEFLTYFNYEAQQDKSGLPNDRFSAERPEGSISTLTIQRTEQRDSAMYRCASSSTGGNEKLFFGSGTQLSVL.

The chain employs TRBV4-2 and TRBJ2-1; 14 bases line up with TRBD2. This CDR3 region has 16 residues. V trimming: 1 base; J trimming: 9 bases; junction bases outside the gene matches: 5. Looked up from germline, CDR1 is LGHNA and CDR2 is YNFKEQ. CDR3 residues: CASSQGLAGGLGEQFF. The CDR3 nucleotides are TGTGCCAGCAGCCAAGGACTAGCGGGGGGGCTGGGTGAGCAGTTCTTC.

The rearrangement joins TRBV4-2 to TRBJ2-3; D may be TRBD2 (5 bases). V was pared by 6 bases and J by 0 bases, with 10 bases between. The CDR3 is 14 residues long. Per the germline V gene, CDR1 is LGHNA and CDR2 is YNFKEQ. The CDR3 nucleotides are TGTGCCAGCAGATTCGGACTGAGCACAGATACGCAGTATTTT. This gives the protein CASRFGLSTDTQYF.

This clone appeared a few times. The chain carries TRBV6-5 and TRBJ1-2, with 10 nucleotides matching TRBD1. Germline values: CDR1 MNHEY, CDR2 SVGAGI. CDR3 length equals 13 residues. With V trimmed by 8 bases and J by 7 bases, 7 bases remained unmatched. The chain's CDR3 is CASRRTGGGGYTF. In nucleotides, the CDR3 is TGTGCCAGCCGCAGGACAGGGGGTGGTGGCTACACCTTC.

The chain employs TRBV9 and TRBJ1-2; D may be TRBD1 (5 bases). With 2 bases removed from V and 4 bases from J, the gap between germline ends came to 12 bases. The CDR3 loop spans 14 amino acids. Germline CDR1 and CDR2: SGDLS and YYNGEE. The CDR3, as DNA: TGTGCCAGCAGCGTGACACAGGCTAGCTATGGCTACACCTTC. Amino acids: CASSVTQASYGYTF. The full variable domain, rest sourced from reference TRBV9 and TRBJ1-2, is DSGVTQTPKHLITATGQRVTLRCSPRSGDLSVYWYQQSLDQGLQFLIQYYNGEERAKGNILERFSAQQFPDLHSELNLSSLELGDSALYFCASSVTQASYGYTFGSGTRLTVV.

The V gene is TRBV9, the J gene TRBJ2-3; 7 positions match TRBD2. The J segment lost 6 bases and the V segment lost 4 bases, leaving 5 bases of the junction unmatched. The CDR3 runs to 13 residues. Germline assignment: CDR1 SGDLS and CDR2 YYNGEE. CDR3 sequence: CASSRPAGDTQYF. As DNA, the CDR3 is TGTGCCAGCAGCCGCCCAGCGGGGGATACGCAGTATTTT.

This clone was observed a few times. DNA of the CDR3: TGTGCCAGCAGTTACTCCTCAGGGGGCGCTTTTGAAAAACTGTTTTTT. Translation gives CASSYSSGGAFEKLFF. This chain joins TRBV6-5 and TRBJ1-4, with 8 bases lining up with TRBD1. Trimming cost V 0 bases and J 7 bases; bases outside gene matches: 7. This CDR3 spans 16 amino acids. Germline CDR1 and CDR2: MNHEY and SVGAGI.

With regard to this clone: The junction shows a germline mismatch at one end, possibly a read error. The rearrangement joins TRBV7-7 to TRBJ2-1, with 12 bases aligning to TRBD2. CDR1 is SSHAT, CDR2 FNYEAQ, per germline (reference sequence). The CDR3 extends over 15 amino acids. The CDR3 is CASSHGLAGNNEQFF. DNA for the CDR3: TGTGCTAGCAGCCACGGACTAGCGGGGAACAATGAGCAGTTCTTC.

The chain joins TRBV29-1 to TRBJ1-2, with 7 nucleotides matching TRBD1. V shed 7 bases and J 0 bases; nucleotides not matched to a gene: 8. Germline CDR1 is SQVTM and CDR2 is ANQGSEA. The CDR3 spans 14 residues. The CDR3 nucleotides read TGCAGCGCGCGACAGGGAAACTCTAACTATGGCTACACCTTC. Its protein product is CSARQGNSNYGYTF.

The J gene is TRBJ2-7, the V gene TRBV19; perhaps TRBD1 as D (6 bases). CDR1 LNHDA and CDR2 SQIVND come from the germline V gene (reference sequence). Deletions cut 6 bases from V and 3 bases from J, with 21 bases between. The CDR3 is made up of 16 amino acids. CDR3 bases: TGTGCCAGTAGCAAGATGAACACGGGACAACTCTACGAGCAGTACTTC. Its translation is CASSKMNTGQLYEQYF.

Here the CDR3 DNA reads TGTGCCACCAGGACGGCAGGGGCAGTTCAGCCCCAGCATTTT. It specifies CATRTAGAVQPQHF. The chain uses TRBV15 and TRBJ1-5, with D perhaps TRBD1 (6 bases). Germline V CDR1 and CDR2: LNHNV, YYDKDF (reference sequence). The CDR3 spans 14 residues. The V and J ends lost 6 bases and 6 bases respectively, with 15 bases between them.

The V and J genes are TRBV27 and TRBJ1-4; 8 bases agree with TRBD1. With V trimmed by 5 bases and J by 3 bases, 2 bases remained unmatched. CDR1 MNHEY and CDR2 SMNVEV come from the germline V gene (reference sequence). This CDR3 region has 14 residues. Written as DNA, the CDR3 is TGTGCCAGCAGTCTACAGGGGGCTAATGAAAAACTGTTTTTT. Protein product: CASSLQGANEKLFF.

The rearrangement joins TRBV7-9 to TRBJ2-1; 9 bases are a match to TRBD2. Trimming took 5 bases from V and 1 from J; bases not matched to a gene: 12. The CDR3 length is 18 residues. Germline CDR1 reads SEHNR; CDR2 reads FQNEAQ (reference sequence). Here the CDR3 reads CASSPWAAGGRSYNEQFF. CDR3 nucleotides: TGTGCCAGCAGCCCGTGGGCAGCGGGGGGCCGTTCCTACAATGAGCAGTTCTTC. The full variable domain, rest sourced from reference TRBV7-9 and TRBJ2-1, is DTGVSQNPRHKITKRGQNVTFRCDPISEHNRLYWYRQTLGQGPEFLTYFQNEAQLEKSRLLSDRFSAERPKGSFSTLEIQRTEQGDSAMYLCASSPWAAGGRSYNEQFFGPGTRLTVL.

This chain connects TRBV10-3 to TRBJ2-3; 12 nucleotides line up with TRBD2. The V gene end was trimmed by 0 bases and the J gene end by 5 bases; junction bases not matched to a gene: 6. CDR1 and CDR2 from the germline V gene are ENHRY and SYGVKD. This CDR3 is 17 amino acids long. In DNA form, the CDR3 reads TGTGCCATCAGTGAGTCGATACTAGCGGGGGGACAAGATACGCAGTATTTT. It specifies CAISESILAGGQDTQYF.

This clone is a singleton in its sample. The chain has TRBV7-2 and TRBJ2-3, with 10 bases that match TRBD1. The trim removed 4 bases at V and 3 bases at J, leaving 4 bases unmatched. The CDR3 sequence is 15 residues long. Germline values: CDR1 SGHTA, CDR2 FQGNSA. CDR3 sequence: CASSSGQGRTDTQYF. The CDR3 nucleotides read TGTGCCAGCAGCTCGGGACAGGGGAGGACAGATACGCAGTATTTT.